This is a list of T cell receptor beta chains from one sample in a study of blood T cell repertoires in COVID-19. TCRdb's copy holds only in-frame clones and misses some; the assay was immunoSEQ multiplex PCR. The sample consists of fewer than 300,000 clones, 91% of them appearing once. Sequencing used peripheral blood. The receptor set was obtained from a woman aged 30 to 39 with COVID-19, enrolled during active disease. Both conserved end residues are part of each CDR3. D genes are given only for firm matches. Some rows mark clone size as missing; the rest say once, few, many or name a class of expanded clone.

v_gene: TRBV7-2
j_gene: TRBJ2-3
abundance: -
d_gene: -
CDR3nt: TGTGCCAGCAGCCAAGCCCAGCGTGGAGATACGCAGTATTTT
CDR3aa: CASSQAQRGDTQYF

v_gene: TRBV29-1
j_gene: TRBJ2-1
abundance: -
d_gene: TRBD1
CDR3nt: TGCAGCGTCATACGACAGGGTGGAGGCAATGAGCAGTTCTTC
CDR3aa: CSVIRQGGGNEQFF

v_gene: TRBV27
j_gene: TRBJ2-7
abundance: -
d_gene: -
CDR3nt: TGTGCCAGCAGCTTAAGGGGGACCGCAGCCGGGACAAGGAGCTCCTACGAGCAGTACTTC
CDR3aa: CASSLRGTAAGTRSSYEQYF

v_gene: TRBV10-3
j_gene: TRBJ1-2
abundance: -
d_gene: TRBD1
CDR3nt: TGTGCCAGTTCGACAGGGGCCTATGGCTACACCTTC
CDR3aa: CASSTGAYGYTF

v_gene: TRBV30
j_gene: TRBJ1-1
abundance: -
d_gene: TRBD1
CDR3nt: TGTGCCTGGTCTCCGGGGACAGCCAAAGCTTTCTTT
CDR3aa: CAWSPGTAKAFF

v_gene: TRBV5-6
j_gene: TRBJ2-3
abundance: -
d_gene: -
CDR3nt: TGTGCCAGCAGCTTTTACGACGGGAGAAAGACAGATACGCAGTATTTT
CDR3aa: CASSFYDGRKTDTQYF

v_gene: TRBV6-6
j_gene: TRBJ1-2
abundance: -
d_gene: -
CDR3nt: TGTGCCAGCAGTGCCTACAGGGAGGGCTACACCTTC
CDR3aa: CASSAYREGYTF

v_gene: TRBV5-5
j_gene: TRBJ1-5
abundance: -
d_gene: TRBD1
CDR3nt: TGTGCCAGCAGCCAGCAGACAGGGAATCAGCCCCAGCATTTT
CDR3aa: CASSQQTGNQPQHF

v_gene: TRBV2
j_gene: TRBJ1-4
abundance: -
d_gene: -
CDR3nt: TGTGCCAGCAGTGGCGGGATAAACCGAGAAAGTGAAAAACTGTTTTTT
CDR3aa: CASSGGINRESEKLFF

v_gene: TRBV5-1
j_gene: TRBJ2-2
abundance: -
d_gene: TRBD2
CDR3nt: TGCGCCAGCAGCTTGCGTGCGGGAGGCTCGAACACCGGGGAGCTGTTTTTT
CDR3aa: CASSLRAGGSNTGELFF

v_gene: TRBV5-6
j_gene: TRBJ2-7
abundance: -
d_gene: -
CDR3nt: TGTGCCAGCAGCTTGGCCGGAGGGGAATCCTACGAGCAGTACTTC
CDR3aa: CASSLAGGESYEQYF

v_gene: TRBV7-9
j_gene: TRBJ2-7
abundance: once
d_gene: TRBD1
CDR3nt: TGTGCCAGCAGCTATGGACAGGGTTTGGGTGAGCAGTACTTC
CDR3aa: CASSYGQGLGEQYF

v_gene: TRBV30
j_gene: TRBJ1-1
abundance: -
d_gene: -
CDR3nt: TGTGCCTGGAGTATCGGGGGAAAGGACACTGAAGCTTTCTTT
CDR3aa: CAWSIGGKDTEAFF

v_gene: TRBV7-9
j_gene: TRBJ1-1
abundance: -
d_gene: TRBD1
CDR3nt: TGTGCCAGCAGCCCAGGGGGCTTAACTGAAGCTTTCTTT
CDR3aa: CASSPGGLTEAFF

v_gene: TRBV6-2/TRBV6-3
j_gene: TRBJ2-3
abundance: -
d_gene: TRBD1
CDR3nt: TGTGCCAGCAGCCTCGACAGGGTCACAGATACGCAGTATTTT
CDR3aa: CASSLDRVTDTQYF

v_gene: TRBV2
j_gene: TRBJ1-5
abundance: few
d_gene: -
CDR3nt: TGTGCCAGCAGTGAGGGGGACACCTTCGGGAATCAGCCCCAGCATTTT
CDR3aa: CASSEGDTFGNQPQHF

v_gene: TRBV2
j_gene: TRBJ2-2
abundance: -
d_gene: -
CDR3nt: TGTGCCAGCAGACAACTACTAGGTCAAACCGGGGAGCTGTTTTTT
CDR3aa: CASRQLLGQTGELFF